These T cell receptor beta chains were read from a single sample in a study of vaccination and CD4 T cells after COVID-19. Their target antigens are unknown. MiXCR was run by TCRdb on the PCR reads, yielding one entry per CDR3 protein. The sample has around 4,900 distinct CDR3 sequences, 22% seen once; the top ten hold 55%. This specimen consisted of CD4+ T cells from blood, cultured in vitro, obtained after SARS-CoV-2 vaccination. These TCRs come from a human donor who had recovered from COVID-19. The CDR3 runs from the conserved cysteine through the conserved F or W. A D gene is named only where the DNA matches it firmly.

d_call | v_call | cdr3_aa
. | TRBV15 | CATSRTGFPYEQYF
. | TRBV7-2 | CASSLGVGGYTF
. | TRBV19 | CASSINSKQVVGDSNQPQHF
. | TRBV25-1 | CASSALGGVNTEAFF
. | TRBV2 | CASSERGIANYGYTF
. | TRBV23-1 | CASSGRGYGYTF
. | TRBV6-1 | CAVRGGTNQPQHF
. | TRBV5-5 | CASSFGRVYEQYF
. | TRBV5-1 | CASSYGAGQDYEQYF
. | TRBV10-3 | CAISESGAVNTEAFF
. | TRBV4-1 | CASNQFGAYNEQFF
. | TRBV6-1 | CASSRDLTSLPYEQYF
TRBD2 | TRBV20-1 | CSADGTSGGVNEQFF
. | TRBV7-9 | CASSPTRGWNVNEQFF
TRBD1 | TRBV7-2 | CASSLARDRPQETQYF
TRBD1 | TRBV29-1 | CSVRGGNRGHGYTF
. | TRBV6-2/TRBV6-3 | CASSWLFAGNGYTF
. | TRBV20-1 | CSRTGTPGGSYGYTF
TRBD2 | TRBV2 | CASSEAGGGPYEQYF
. | TRBV25-1 | CASSEGNQPQHF
TRBD1 | TRBV20-1 | CSARDSDRGNQPQHF
TRBD1 | TRBV6-5 | CASSYRDRVNIQYF
TRBD2 | TRBV6-1 | CASSERGLAWNEQFF
. | TRBV5-4 | CASSLVVASSMNTEAFF
. | TRBV20-1 | CSAKNTEAFF
TRBD1 | TRBV5-4 | CASSFRLGTADSYEQYF
. | TRBV6-2/TRBV6-3 | CASSYRVGGEQFF
. | TRBV10-1 | CASSPRQTSSTDTQYF
. | TRBV29-1 | CSVANLREGYTF
TRBD1 | TRBV19 | CASSDRQGLGYTF
. | TRBV20-1 | CSAVRQGNQPQHF
. | TRBV18 | CASSPKQDNYGYTF
TRBD1 | TRBV28 | CASSFPRLHPGGGNQPQHF
. | TRBV6-5 | CASSYGDGPYEQYF
. | TRBV19 | CASSMRGTTDTQYF
TRBD1 | TRBV19 | CASSHPADRRDGYTF
. | TRBV20-1 | CSAAQGGGGYNEQFF
. | TRBV27 | CASSLTRGPLYGYTF